This entry lists 30 T cell receptor beta chains sequenced from one sample in a study of OX40 agonist ivuxolimab in advanced cancers. Using immunoSEQ multiplex PCR, the repertoire was profiled, and TCRdb retains in-frame clones only, with some absent. The top ten clones hold 13% to 15% of a sample with 25,000 to 30,000 clones, about 90% of them seen once. Sequenced here: CD4+ or CD8+ T cells sorted from blood, sampled in a trial of the OX40 agonist ivuxolimab. Every receptor here comes from an adult with an advanced solid tumor such as melanoma, head and neck, liver or kidney cancer.

The V and J genes are TRBV19 and TRBJ2-7, with a possible D match to TRBD2 (5 bases). The CDR3 extends over 15 amino acids. Germline V gene sequence: CDR1 LNHDA, CDR2 SQIVND (reference sequence). Trimming took off 1 base at V and 2 bases at J, with 12 bases between the two ends. CDR3: CASSIGPGIPYEQYF. DNA of the CDR3: TGTGCCAGTAGTATAGGACCCGGGATTCCCTACGAGCAGTACTTC.

The table lists this clone with a few counts. V is TRBV2 and J is TRBJ1-2, with D maybe TRBD1 (5 bases). Per the germline V gene, CDR1 is SNHLY and CDR2 is FYNNEI. The CDR3 has 12 amino acids. V lost 8 bases and J 6 bases, leaving 13 bases between the germline ends. The CDR3 nucleotides are TGTGCCAGCGTCTGGGGGGTTAATGGCTACACCTTC. Its protein product is CASVWGVNGYTF.

V usage is TRBV6-5 and J usage is TRBJ2-1; possibly TRBD2 for D (6 bases). The CDR3 is 16 amino acids. Trimming left V 0 bases short and J 4 bases short, with 13 bases between. Germline V gene data show CDR1 as MNHEY and CDR2 as SVGAGI. The CDR3 DNA is TGTGCCAGCAGTTACTCGGGTAGCGGAGGTTACAATGAGCAGTTCTTC. It specifies CASSYSGSGGYNEQFF.

V is TRBV6-5 and J is TRBJ2-5, with unresolved D. The germline CDR1 and CDR2 sequences are MNHEY and SVGAGI. The ends were cut back, 4 bases at V and 2 bases at J, with 8 bases in the middle. The CDR3 contains 13 residues. The CDR3 region is CASSWVEQETQYF. The CDR3 coding sequence is TGTGCCAGCAGTTGGGTAGAACAAGAGACCCAGTACTTC.

The rearrangement uses TRBV6-1 and TRBJ1-2; no clear D gene. CDR1 and CDR2 (germline): MNHNS, SASEGT. The CDR3 is 15 residues long. Between the trimmed V and J ends, which lost 6 bases and 4 bases, there was a span of 18 bases. The CDR3: CASSPGRGETYGYTF. CDR3 DNA sequence: TGTGCCAGCAGCCCCGGTCGCGGGGAGACCTATGGCTACACCTTC.

The CDR3 DNA is TGTGCCAGCATGGGGGACAGCCAAGAGACCCAGTACTTC. It is translated as CASMGDSQETQYF. This rearrangement joins TRBV27 to TRBJ2-5; 7 bases match TRBD1. Per germline, CDR1 MNHEY and CDR2 SMNVEV (reference sequence). The CDR3 is 13 amino acids. With 7 bases clipped from V and 1 base from J, the junction kept 3 bases outside the gene matches.

The genes are TRBV20-1 and TRBJ2-1; D not resolved. The germline CDR1 and CDR2 sequences are DFQATT and SNEGSKA (reference sequence). There are 10 residues in the CDR3. V lost 3 bases and J 9 bases, leaving 6 bases between the germline ends. In DNA, the CDR3 is TGCAGTGCTAGGGGTGGTGAGCAGTTCTTC. Its protein product is CSARGGEQFF.

This clone occurred a few times. The chain uses TRBV14 and TRBJ1-2, with no clear D. CDR3 size: 13 residues. The ends were cut back, 4 bases at V and 4 bases at J, with 10 bases in the middle. CDR1 and CDR2 from the germline V gene are SGHDN and FVKESK. CDR3 nucleotide sequence: TGTGCCAGCAGCCCAGAAGACCGCTATGGCTACACCTTC. It encodes CASSPEDRYGYTF.

The rearrangement joins TRBV11-2 to TRBJ2-2, with TRBD2 identical over 14 bases. The ends lost 5 bases at V and 6 bases at J; junction bases unmatched: 11. The germline CDR1 and CDR2 sequences are SGHAT and FQNNGV. The CDR3 length is 18 residues. Here the CDR3 DNA reads TGTGCCAGCAGCAACCCGGGACTAGCGGGAGAGTTTCCCGGGGAGCTGTTTTTT. This codes for CASSNPGLAGEFPGELFF.

J is TRBJ1-1 and V is TRBV2; D call uncertain. Germline V gives CDR1 SNHLY, CDR2 FYNNEI. V was cut by 4 bases and J by 9 bases, with 15 bases left in between. CDR3 length equals 13 residues. The CDR3, as DNA: TGTGCCAGCAGTGTCCCCGTCTTGGCAAAAGCTTTCTTT. Translating it yields CASSVPVLAKAFF.

The chain carries TRBV11-2 and TRBJ2-1; 7 bases match TRBD2. Germline V CDR1 and CDR2: SGHAT, FQNNGV. After removal of 5 bases from V and 6 bases from J, the junction contained 4 bases not matched to a gene. CDR3 length equals 13 residues. CDR3 nucleotides: TGTGCCAGCAGCGAAACTAGCGTCAATGAGCAGTTCTTC. Its translation is CASSETSVNEQFF.

V gene TRBV19 combines with J gene TRBJ1-1, with D tentatively TRBD1 (6 bases). This CDR3 is 13 amino acids long. Trimming shortened V by 5 bases and J by 6 bases, and 13 bases separated the two germline ends. Germline V gene lookup returns CDR1 LNHDA and CDR2 SQIVND (reference sequence). As DNA, the CDR3 is TGTGCCAGTAGTGACTTCGGGGGCGCTGAAGCTTTCTTT. As protein: CASSDFGGAEAFF.

DNA for the CDR3: TGTGCCAGCAGTTACAAGCGCGGGGCTGGGGCCAACGTCCTGACTTTC. It is translated as CASSYKRGAGANVLTF. This chain connects TRBV6-5 to TRBJ2-6; a weak D match, TRBD2 (6 bases). From germline, CDR1 is MNHEY and CDR2 SVGAGI. With 2 bases removed from V and 2 bases from J, the gap between germline ends came to 10 bases. CDR3 length: 16 amino acids.

Here the CDR3 reads CASSHPAEGQLSYNEQFF. In DNA form, the CDR3 reads TGTGCCAGCAGCCACCCCGCGGAAGGACAGCTCTCCTACAATGAGCAGTTCTTC. J is TRBJ2-1 and V is TRBV9; perhaps TRBD1 as D (6 bases). V lost 4 bases, J lost 0 bases, and 20 bases lay in between. Germline CDR1 is SGDLS and CDR2 is YYNGEE. The CDR3 sequence is 18 residues long.

The chain recombines TRBV19 with TRBJ2-7, with 8 bases that match TRBD1. This CDR3 region has 14 residues. The germline CDR1 and CDR2 sequences are LNHDA and SQIVND (reference sequence). J gave up 0 bases and V 5 bases, and 3 bases lay outside the gene matches. As DNA, the CDR3 is TGTGCCAGTAGTGGGACAGGAGCCTCCTACGAGCAGTACTTC. This sequence encodes CASSGTGASYEQYF.

The genes are TRBV9 and TRBJ1-3; tentatively, D is TRBD1 (6 bases). With 0 bases removed from V and 4 bases from J, the gap between germline ends came to 14 bases. Germline assignment: CDR1 SGDLS and CDR2 YYNGEE. CDR3 length: 16 amino acids. The CDR3 region is CASSVAEAGEGNTIYF. Here the CDR3 DNA reads TGTGCCAGCAGCGTAGCTGAGGCAGGGGAAGGAAACACCATATATTTT. Complete variable domain (other parts from reference TRBV9 and TRBJ1-3): DSGVTQTPKHLITATGQRVTLRCSPRSGDLSVYWYQQSLDQGLQFLIQYYNGEERAKGNILERFSAQQFPDLHSELNLSSLELGDSALYFCASSVAEAGEGNTIYFGEGSWLTVV.

The rearrangement joins TRBV28 to TRBJ1-5, with D unclear. V lost 5 bases and J lost 5, with 10 bases in between. This CDR3 is 13 amino acids long. The germline CDR1 and CDR2 sequences are MDHEN and SYDVKM. The CDR3 region has the DNA TGTGCCAGCAGTCCCGGATGGGATCAGCCCCAGCATTTT. Protein sequence: CASSPGWDQPQHF.

V gene TRBV27 combines with J gene TRBJ2-3, with 11 bases lining up with TRBD2. The CDR3 is 15 residues long. V lost 5 bases to trimming and J lost 1 base; unmatched junction nucleotides: 2. Germline CDR1 MNHEY, CDR2 SMNVEV (reference sequence). In DNA form, the CDR3 reads TGTGCCAGCAGTGGGACTAGCGGAGGCACAGATACGCAGTATTTT. This codes for CASSGTSGGTDTQYF.

The chain uses TRBV7-9 and TRBJ1-4, with 7 positions matching TRBD1. This CDR3 spans 13 amino acids. V lost 0 bases, J lost 8 bases, and 0 bases stayed unmatched. Germline values: CDR1 SEHNR, CDR2 FQNEAQ (reference sequence). The CDR3 nucleotides read TGTGCCAGCAGCTTAGCAGGGGGCGAAAAACTGTTTTTT. Translating gives CASSLAGGEKLFF. The full variable domain, rest sourced from reference TRBV7-9 and TRBJ1-4, is DTGVSQNPRHKITKRGQNVTFRCDPISEHNRLYWYRQTLGQGPEFLTYFQNEAQLEKSRLLSDRFSAERPKGSFSTLEIQRTEQGDSAMYLCASSLAGGEKLFFGSGTQLSVL.

This chain joins TRBV27 and TRBJ2-7, with 7 positions matching TRBD2. Germline CDR1 and CDR2: MNHEY and SMNVEV (reference sequence). CDR3 size: 13 residues. V was pared by 5 bases and J by 4 bases, with 5 bases of the junction left unmatched. The CDR3 loop reads CASSPGLPYEQYF. CDR3 DNA sequence: TGTGCCAGCAGTCCGGGACTACCTTACGAGCAGTACTTC.

A remark on this clone: Sequence at one end of the junction differs from germline and may be a read error. This chain uses TRBV28 with TRBJ2-7; perhaps D is TRBD1 or TRBD2 (5 bases each). The CDR3 contains 17 residues. Germline V lookup: CDR1 MDHEN, CDR2 SYDVKM. CDR3 DNA: TGTGCCAGCAGTTTGACCCCCGGGGCGGCAAACTCCTACAAGCAGTACTTC. This translates into CASSLTPGAANSYKQYF.

The DNA of the CDR3 is TGTGCCAGCAGCTCGTTTACTAGTATTGGCGATACGCAGTATTTT. Protein product: CASSSFTSIGDTQYF. The chain couples TRBV7-9 to TRBJ2-3; tentatively, D is TRBD2 (5 bases). V was shortened by 4 bases and J by 6 bases, with 17 bases between the two germline ends. The CDR3 sequence is 15 residues long. The germline V gene encodes CDR1 SEHNR and CDR2 FQNEAQ (reference sequence).

V is TRBV28 and J is TRBJ2-1; 10 bases agree with TRBD2. Germline assignment: CDR1 MDHEN and CDR2 SYDVKM. The CDR3 totals 17 residues. V trimming: 2 bases; J trimming: 0 bases; junction bases outside the gene matches: 4. The CDR3 DNA sequence: TGTGCCAGCAGTTTAGAACTAGCGGGGCCCTCCTACAATGAGCAGTTCTTC. Translation: CASSLELAGPSYNEQFF.

The V and J genes are TRBV6-5 and TRBJ2-2; D is undetermined. The CDR3 extends over 14 amino acids. V was shortened by 2 bases and J by 7 bases, with 11 bases between the two germline ends. Germline V lookup: CDR1 MNHEY, CDR2 SVGAGI. The CDR3 region has the DNA TGTGCCAGCAGTTACGGTGGGGTTAGCGGGGAGCTGTTTTTT. This codes for CASSYGGVSGELFF.

The rearrangement links TRBV13 to TRBJ2-3; D uncertain. V lost 1 base and J lost 2, with 7 bases in between. This CDR3 has 14 amino acids. The V gene's germline CDR1 is PRHDT and CDR2 FYEKMQ (reference sequence). CDR3 loop: CASSLATNTDTQYF. The DNA of the CDR3 is TGTGCCAGCAGCTTAGCAACCAACACAGATACGCAGTATTTT.

The V and J genes are TRBV27 and TRBJ2-1; D is possibly TRBD1 or TRBD2 (5 bases each). CDR1 is MNHEY and CDR2 is SMNVEV in the germline V gene (reference sequence). Trimming shortened V by 8 bases and J by 7 bases, and 15 bases separated the two germline ends. CDR3 length: 13 amino acids. The chain's CDR3 is CASGPGPLNEQFF. The CDR3 coding sequence is TGTGCCAGCGGACCGGGACCCCTGAATGAGCAGTTCTTC.

V usage is TRBV15 and J usage is TRBJ2-1; D ambiguous. Germline V gives CDR1 LNHNV, CDR2 YYDKDF (reference sequence). Deletions cut 2 bases from V and 8 bases from J, with 13 bases between. CDR3 size: 14 residues. The CDR3 sequence: CATSRTPMNHEQFF. The CDR3 nucleotides read TGTGCCACCAGCAGAACCCCGATGAACCATGAGCAGTTCTTC.

J is TRBJ2-1 and V is TRBV19, with TRBD2 matching 9 bases. This CDR3 region has 15 residues. V shed 2 bases and J 9 bases; nucleotides not matched to a gene: 8. CDR1 is LNHDA and CDR2 is SQIVND in the germline V gene (reference sequence). For the CDR3, the DNA is TGTGCCAGTAGTATAATCGTAGCGGGAGTCAGTGAGCAGTTCTTC. This codes for CASSIIVAGVSEQFF.

This sequence joins TRBV4-1 and TRBJ2-7; D is perhaps TRBD2 (5 bases). The germline V gene has CDR1 MGHRA and CDR2 YSYEKL. The length of the CDR3 is 15 residues. Trimming stripped 0 bases from V and 1 base from J, with 10 bases between. The chain's CDR3 is CASSQDPGSSYEQYF. The CDR3 DNA is TGCGCCAGCAGCCAAGATCCGGGGTCGTCCTACGAGCAGTACTTC.

This clone came up once. J is TRBJ2-1 and V is TRBV27; 11 nucleotides line up with TRBD2. CDR1 and CDR2 (germline): MNHEY, SMNVEV (reference sequence). This CDR3 comprises 15 residues. Trimming took 2 bases from V and 4 from J; bases not matched to a gene: 1. The CDR3 nucleotides are TGTGCCAGCAGTTTACTAGCGGGAGGATACAATGAGCAGTTCTTC. This encodes CASSLLAGGYNEQFF.